This T cell receptor beta chain is from a study of blood T cell repertoires in COVID-19. With 2 bases clipped from V and 3 bases from J, the junction kept 12 bases outside the gene matches. The CDR3 spans 18 residues. Germline values: CDR1 SEHNR, CDR2 FQNEAQ (reference sequence). In the original workflow: Cell counts per sample came from amplifying reference gene primers. TCRdb keeps only in-frame clones here, not all; method: immunoSEQ multiplex PCR. That table supplies the V and J calls and clone size; D and trimming were determined from the DNA. The table records around 200,000 clones, approximately 86% of them present only once. Participant ages covered about 18 to 89 years across about 22 US areas. Before they entered the study, exposed participants had met a COVID-19 case within 2 weeks.

This clonotype was sampled from a woman aged 25 to 39 who had been exposed to COVID-19. The sequenced sample consisted of PBMCs or T cells enriched from blood (not recorded which). V is TRBV7-9 and J is TRBJ1-2, with 10 bases that match TRBD1. CDR3 protein: CASSLLAPGQGIYYGYTF. CDR3 DNA sequence: TGTGCCAGCAGCTTACTAGCCCCGGGACAGGGGATCTACTATGGCTACACCTTC.